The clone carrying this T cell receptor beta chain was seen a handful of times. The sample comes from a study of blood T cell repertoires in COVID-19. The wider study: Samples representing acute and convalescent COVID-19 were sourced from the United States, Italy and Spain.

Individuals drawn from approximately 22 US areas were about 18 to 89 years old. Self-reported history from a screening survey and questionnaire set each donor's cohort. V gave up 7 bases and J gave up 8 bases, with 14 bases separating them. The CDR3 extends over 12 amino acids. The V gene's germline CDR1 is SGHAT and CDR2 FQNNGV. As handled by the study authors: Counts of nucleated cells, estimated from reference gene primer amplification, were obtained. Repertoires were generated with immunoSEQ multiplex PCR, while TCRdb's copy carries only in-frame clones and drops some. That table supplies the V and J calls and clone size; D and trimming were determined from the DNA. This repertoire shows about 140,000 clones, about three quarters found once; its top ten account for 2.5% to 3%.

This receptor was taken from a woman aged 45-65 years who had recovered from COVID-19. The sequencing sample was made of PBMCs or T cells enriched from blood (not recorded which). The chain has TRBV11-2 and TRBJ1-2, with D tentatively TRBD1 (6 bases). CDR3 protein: CASTATGRGYTF. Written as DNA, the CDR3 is TGTGCCAGCACCGCAACAGGGAGAGGCTACACCTTC.